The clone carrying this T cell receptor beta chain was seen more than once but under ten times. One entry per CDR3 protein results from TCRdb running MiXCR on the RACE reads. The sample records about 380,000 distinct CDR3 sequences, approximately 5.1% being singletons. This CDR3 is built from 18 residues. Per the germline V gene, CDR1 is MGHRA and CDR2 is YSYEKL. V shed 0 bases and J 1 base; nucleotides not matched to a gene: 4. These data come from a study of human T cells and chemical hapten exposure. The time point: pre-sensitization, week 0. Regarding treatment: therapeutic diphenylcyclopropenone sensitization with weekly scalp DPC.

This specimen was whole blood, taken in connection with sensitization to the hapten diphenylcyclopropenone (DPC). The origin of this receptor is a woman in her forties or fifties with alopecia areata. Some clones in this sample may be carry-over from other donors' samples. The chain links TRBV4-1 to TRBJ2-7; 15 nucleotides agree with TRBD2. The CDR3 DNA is TGCGCCAGCAGCCAAGACGGGACTAGCGGGGGGAGGTCCTACGAGCAGTACTTC. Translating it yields CASSQDGTSGGRSYEQYF.